This TCR beta chain appears in the sequencing data of a study of shared clonotypes between healthy human individuals (dated by TCRdb to the early 2020s). At the level of the whole study: A few men and two women, aged 18 to 49 years, made up the cohort. For each donor, CD4 naive and CD4 memory were each given three plates, CD8 naive was given two plates, and CD8 memory was given one plate. The study deeply sequenced blood TCR repertoires of five healthy adults to estimate repertoire size and the extent of clonotype sharing between individuals. Libraries were prepared and TCR repertoires were sequenced by different laboratories using diverse techniques, in order to increase sequencing depth and limit assay-specific biases. Each donor's leukapheresis produced roughly between roughly 0.85 and 10 billion PBMCs.

Using the deep immunoSEQ assay, TCR CDR3 regions were amplified from genomic DNA by multiplex PCR. Extracted genomic DNA from each cell subset was distributed evenly across all wells of several immunoSEQ 96-well plates, and each plate was treated as a replicate. Each replicate PCR for sorted subsets received about 180 ng genomic DNA, equal to tens of thousands of T cell genomes. Purified libraries were quantified with a Qubit 3.0 fluorometer, sized on a Bioanalyzer 2100, and re-quantified with the KAPA Library Quantification kit. Every immunoSEQ 96-well plate was sequenced on a separate single-read 150-cycle Illumina NextSeq 550 flow cell. In the authors' own workflow: The immunoSEQ output contained only junctional sequences without quality scores, so filtering could not match that applied to full-length reads. To assign V/J genes and CDR3, sequences were annotated using PyIR, a Python wrapper for IgBLAST v1.9, with IMGT germline references. Any read was removed if the V/J assignment was weak (E-value above 1e-6), the CDR3 was missing, or the read contained stop codons, out-of-frame junctions, or ambiguous translated residues. V3J clonotypes were defined by identical inferred V gene, J gene, and CDR3 amino acid sequence. Percentage overlap between repertoires was computed as shared unique clonotypes divided by the size of the smaller repertoire. Repertoire richness was assessed with RTK rarefaction, the Chao1 estimator, and Recon v2.1 estimates of unobserved clonotypes. Generation probabilities were computed with OLGA for all TCRbeta clonotypes obtained by the gDNA method from several donors. In TCRdb, the immuneACCESS table is reduced to in-frame sequences with V and J assigned. These tables do not hold every clone; where another copy was compared, an unresolved V gene accounts for under half, and the others remain unexplained. V and J calls plus clone size are reproduced from that table; the DNA served to infer D and trimming. This sample holds some 2.1 million clones; over 85% were observed only once. The ten largest clones add up to 1.5% to 2% of the sample.

The germline V gene gives CDR1 as SGDLS and CDR2 as YYNGEE. Its CDR3 holds 14 amino acids, cysteine through phenylalanine. Left in the record is the CDR3 DNA by itself, 42 bases read in frame from the first base. The V end gives up 7 bases and the J end 1 base, leaving 6 bases in the junction not matched to a gene. The full study reports these points: Because the study included a small number of donors, the genetic and exposure-history diversity represented was limited. Clonotypes shared by all four sorted-subset donors showed higher generation probabilities than non-shared clonotypes. Only blood was sampled, and tissue TCR repertoires likely differ from those in blood. Estimated clonotype richness was generally larger for naive than for memory subsets. Pairwise subsampling led to the expectation that sequencing depth would affect the degree of clonotype sharing among donors. Around 5% of naive CD4, around 3.6% of naive CD8, roughly 2.5% of memory CD4, and roughly 0.4% of memory CD8 clonotypes were shared across several donors. Incomplete sequencing was indicated by rarefaction of sorted-subset datasets, despite the large sequencing depth.

CD8 naive samples were obtained by positive selection for CCR7 among CD45RO-negative cells, yielding a CD45RA+CCR7+ population from which TemRA cells were excluded. Donors were healthy HIV-negative adults with no recently reported acute infections or vaccinations. Every donor was a Caucasian adult residing in Nashville, Tennessee, USA. Blood was obtained by leukapheresis, after which PBMCs were separated by Ficoll-Histopaque density gradient centrifugation and cryopreserved in liquid nitrogen vapor phase. Analytical flow cytometry was used to check the purity and quantity of each magnetically sorted T cell population. Each sorted fraction had its genomic DNA isolated and then quantified by UV absorbance on a Nanodrop 2000c. Concerning this clone itself: Its cognate antigen has yet to be identified. There are no base qualities to consult, and no much larger clone falls within one base.

Sequenced material: naive CD8+ T cells from PBMCs. The cell subset or site label here, explained by the study, means: CD45RA+CCR7+. The chain joins TRBV9 to TRBJ2-3, and 7 junctional nucleotides match TRBD1. The source is a man aged 18 to 35 in good health. Some clones in this sample may be carry-over from other donors' samples. This receptor carries the CDR3 CASQVGTGTDTQYF. Here is the DNA: TGTGCCAGCCAGGTCGGGACAGGCACAGATACGCAGTATTTT. Where the CDR3 stops, the reference TRBV9 and TRBJ2-3 genes take over; the full variable domain is DSGVTQTPKHLITATGQRVTLRCSPRSGDLSVYWYQQSLDQGLQFLIQYYNGEERAKGNILERFSAQQFPDLHSELNLSSLELGDSALYFCASQVGTGTDTQYFGPGTRLTVL.